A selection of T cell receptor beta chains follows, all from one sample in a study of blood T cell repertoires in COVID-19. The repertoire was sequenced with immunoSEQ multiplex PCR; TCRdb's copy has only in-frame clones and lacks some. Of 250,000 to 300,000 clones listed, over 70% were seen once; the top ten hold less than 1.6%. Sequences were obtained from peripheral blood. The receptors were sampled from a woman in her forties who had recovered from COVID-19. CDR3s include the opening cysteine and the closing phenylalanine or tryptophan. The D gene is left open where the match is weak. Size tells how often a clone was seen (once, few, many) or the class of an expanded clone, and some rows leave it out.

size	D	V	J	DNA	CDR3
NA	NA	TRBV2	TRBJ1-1	TGTGCCAGCTATAACGGGTTTGGGGCCACTGAAGCTTTCTTT	CASYNGFGATEAFF
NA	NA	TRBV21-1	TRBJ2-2	TGTGCCAGCAGCAAAGGGTCCAGCGGGAGGGGGACCGGGGAGCTGTTTTTT	CASSKGSSGRGTGELFF
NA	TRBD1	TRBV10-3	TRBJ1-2	TGTGCCATCAGGCGGGACAGGGGGTATGGCTACACCTTC	CAIRRDRGYGYTF
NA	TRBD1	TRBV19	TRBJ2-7	TGTGCCAGTAGTATTCAGGGACAGGGTACTACCTACGAGCAGTACTTC	CASSIQGQGTTYEQYF
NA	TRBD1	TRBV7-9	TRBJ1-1	TGTGCCAGCAGCTTGATACAGGGGACCACTGAAGCTTTCTTT	CASSLIQGTTEAFF
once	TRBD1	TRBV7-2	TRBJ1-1	TGTGCCAGCAGCTCCAATACCTGGACAGGGGGCGAAGCTTTCTTT	CASSSNTWTGGEAFF
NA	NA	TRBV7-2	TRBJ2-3	TGTGCCAGCAGCTCAGCGAGGGCAAACACAGATACGCAGTATTTT	CASSSARANTDTQYF
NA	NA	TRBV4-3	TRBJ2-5	TGCGCCAGCAGCCAAGCCCTGGCGGGGGCACAAGAGACCCAGTACTTC	CASSQALAGAQETQYF
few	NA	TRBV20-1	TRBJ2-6	TGCAGTGCTAGTAAAGGGGCTGGGGCCAACGTCCTGACTTTC	CSASKGAGANVLTF
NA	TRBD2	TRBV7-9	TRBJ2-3	TGTGCCAGCAGCTTAGTCGGACTAGTAACAGATACGCAGTATTTT	CASSLVGLVTDTQYF
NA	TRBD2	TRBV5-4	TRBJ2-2	TGTGCCAGCAGCCCCTTAGCGGGGGGGAACACCGGGGAGCTGTTTTTT	CASSPLAGGNTGELFF
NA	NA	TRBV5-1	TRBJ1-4	TGCGCCAGCAGTGCTTTCGTGGGGGCTTCTAATGAAAAACTGTTTTTT	CASSAFVGASNEKLFF
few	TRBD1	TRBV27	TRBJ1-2	TGTGCCAGCAGCGCCTTAGGACAGGGGTATGGCTACACCTTC	CASSALGQGYGYTF
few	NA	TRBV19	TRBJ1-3	TGTGCCAGTAGTATGGTAGAGGGAATGGCGGACACCATATATTTT	CASSMVEGMADTIYF
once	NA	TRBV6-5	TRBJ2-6	TGTGCCAGCAACCCCAACCGGTCGGGGGCCAACGTCCTGACTTTC	CASNPNRSGANVLTF
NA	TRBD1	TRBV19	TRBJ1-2	TGTGCCAGTACCTACGGCAGGGGGAAATCAAACTATGGCTACACCTTC	CASTYGRGKSNYGYTF
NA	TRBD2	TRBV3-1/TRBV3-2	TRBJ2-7	TGTGCCAGCAGCCAAGACTTAGCGGGGAACTCCTACGAGCAGTACTTC	CASSQDLAGNSYEQYF
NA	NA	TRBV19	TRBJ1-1	TGTGCCAGTAAGGAAGGGAGCATAATGAACACTGAAGCTTTCTTT	CASKEGSIMNTEAFF
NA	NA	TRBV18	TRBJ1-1	TGTGCCAGCTCACCAGGGCCCCTTGGGAGCACTGAAGCTTTCTTT	CASSPGPLGSTEAFF
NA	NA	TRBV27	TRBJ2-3	TGTGCCAGCAGTTTGATAGCCTTTAGCACAGATACGCAGTATTTT	CASSLIAFSTDTQYF
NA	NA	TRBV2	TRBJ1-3	TGTGCCAGCAAACGACCGGGTCTAGCTACTAAGACAAACACCATATATTTT	CASKRPGLATKTNTIYF
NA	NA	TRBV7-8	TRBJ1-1	TGTGCCAGCAGCTTTGGCCCAACCACTGAAGCTTTCTTT	CASSFGPTTEAFF
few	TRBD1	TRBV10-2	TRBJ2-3	TGCGCCAGCAGAGAAAGGACAGGGGGTTCAGATACGCAGTATTTT	CASRERTGGSDTQYF
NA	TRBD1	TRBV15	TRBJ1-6	TGTGCCACCAGCAGAGAGATGGACAGGGGTCCCCGAACCTATAATTCACCCCTCCACTTT	CATSREMDRGPRTYNSPLHF
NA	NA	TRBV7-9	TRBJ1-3	TGTGCCAGCAGCGTCCGGGACACCAGCCTTGGAAACACCATATATTTT	CASSVRDTSLGNTIYF
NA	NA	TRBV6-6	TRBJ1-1	TGTGCCAGCAGTATAGGAGGGATCATGAACACTGAAGCTTTCTTT	CASSIGGIMNTEAFF
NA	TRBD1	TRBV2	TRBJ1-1	TGTGCCAGCAGTGAGGACAGGGGTTTGGTAGAAGCTTTCTTT	CASSEDRGLVEAFF
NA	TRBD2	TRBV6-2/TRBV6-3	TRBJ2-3	TGTGCCAGCAGTACGGATGGGACTACTACGCAGTATTTT	CASSTDGTTTQYF
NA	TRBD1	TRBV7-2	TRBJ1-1	TGTGCCAGCAGACCGACCGGGACAGAGAACACTGAAGCTTTCTTT	CASRPTGTENTEAFF
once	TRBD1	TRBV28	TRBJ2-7	TGTGCCAGCAGTTTAGGCCCCGGACAGGGCCCCCTTTACGAGCAGTACTTC	CASSLGPGQGPLYEQYF
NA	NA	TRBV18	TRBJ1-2	TGTGCCAGCTCACCTACTTCCGGGACAAGCTCCTATGGCTACACCTTC	CASSPTSGTSSYGYTF
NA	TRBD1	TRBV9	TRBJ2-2	TGTGCCAGCAGCGTTCCAGGGACAGGGACGGACACCGGGGAGCTGTTTTTT	CASSVPGTGTDTGELFF
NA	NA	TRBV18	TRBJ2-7	TGTGCCAGCTCACCCGGCGCAGGGAACTCCTACGAGCAGTACTTC	CASSPGAGNSYEQYF
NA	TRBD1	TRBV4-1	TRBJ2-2	TGCGCCAGCACCCAAGGACAGGGAGGCACCGGGGAGCTGTTTTTT	CASTQGQGGTGELFF
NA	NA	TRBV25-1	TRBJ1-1	TGTGCCAGCAGTGAAAGGAGGGATGAAGCTTTCTTT	CASSERRDEAFF
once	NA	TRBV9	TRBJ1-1	TGTGCCAGCAGCCACGGAGGGGCCGATAACACTGAAGCTTTCTTT	CASSHGGADNTEAFF
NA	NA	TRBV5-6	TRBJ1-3	TGTGCCAGCAGCTATGACAGAGGAAACACCATATATTTT	CASSYDRGNTIYF
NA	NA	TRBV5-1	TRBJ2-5	TGCGCCAGCAGCCCTAGCTTTCCCGCTGGGGAGACCCAGTACTTC	CASSPSFPAGETQYF
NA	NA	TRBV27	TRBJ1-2	TGTGCCAGCAGTTCGACAGCATTTTATGGCTACACCTTC	CASSSTAFYGYTF
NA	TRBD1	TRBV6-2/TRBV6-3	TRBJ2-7	TGTGCCAGCAGTTACGGGGGGACAGGGCTCTACGAGCAGTACTTC	CASSYGGTGLYEQYF
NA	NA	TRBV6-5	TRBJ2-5	TGTGCCAGCAGCATTCTTGGGGCAGAGACCCAGTACTTC	CASSILGAETQYF
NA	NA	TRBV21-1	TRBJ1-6	TGTGCCAGCAGCCCCCGACAGATCTATAATTCACCCCTCCACTTT	CASSPRQIYNSPLHF
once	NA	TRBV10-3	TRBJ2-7	TGTGCCATCAGCCGCACAGATTACTCCTACGAGCAGTACTTC	CAISRTDYSYEQYF
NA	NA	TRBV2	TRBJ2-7	TGTGCCAGCAACGACGCGGGGCCCCACGAGCAGTACTTC	CASNDAGPHEQYF
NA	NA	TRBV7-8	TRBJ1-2	TGTGCCAGCAGCTACGACCGCGGGCGCTACACCTTC	CASSYDRGRYTF
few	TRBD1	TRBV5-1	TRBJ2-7	TGCGCCAGCAGCTGGGGCTCCGGACAGGGAGCTTCGGGACAGTACTTC	CASSWGSGQGASGQYF
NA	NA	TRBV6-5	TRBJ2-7	TGTGCCAGCAGCCCACGACAGACCTACGAGCAGTACTTC	CASSPRQTYEQYF
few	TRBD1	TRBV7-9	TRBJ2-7	TGTGCCAGCAGCTTGGGACAGGGAACCTACGAGCAGTACTTC	CASSLGQGTYEQYF
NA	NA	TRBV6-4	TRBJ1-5	TGTGCCAGCAGAGGGAGAACTCAGCCCCAGCATTTT	CASRGRTQPQHF
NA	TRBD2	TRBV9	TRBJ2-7	TGTGCCAGCAGCGTAGGAGGGTCTAGCGGGGCTTACGAGCAGTACTTC	CASSVGGSSGAYEQYF
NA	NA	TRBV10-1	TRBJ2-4	TGCGCCAGCAGTGAGACCAGCGGCCAAAACATTCAGTACTTC	CASSETSGQNIQYF
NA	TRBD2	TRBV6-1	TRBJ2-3	TGTGCCAGCAGTGTTTTGGGTCTAGCGGGGGGTACAGATACGCAGTATTTT	CASSVLGLAGGTDTQYF